The 19 T cell receptor beta chains below were found in one sample sequenced in a study of Tregs in tolerant kidney transplant recipients. Recipients received nonmyeloablative bone marrow transplants from related graft donors, with transient mixed chimerism. Generated by immunoSEQ multiplex PCR, the TCRdb table keeps only in-frame clones and is missing some. The sample contains around 64,000 clones, about 87% of which appear only once. The source material was CD4+ T cells from blood (PBMCs), sampled 6 months after the transplant. The receptors here all came from a human patient who received a combined kidney and bone marrow transplant. The graft donor may account for some of the T cells.

The J gene is TRBJ1-3, the V gene TRBV6-5; D uncertain. Per the germline V gene, CDR1 is MNHEY and CDR2 is SVGAGI. The CDR3 covers 14 residues. Trimming removed 6 bases from V and 0 bases from J, with 9 bases in between. The CDR3 DNA is TGTGCCAGCAGAAGAGGAAACTCTGGAAACACCATATATTTT. Translated, it gives CASRRGNSGNTIYF.

This sequence joins TRBV5-1 and TRBJ2-3, with 7 nucleotides matching TRBD1. CDR3 length equals 19 residues. V was clipped by 0 bases and J by 2 bases; unmatched bases: 15. Germline CDR1 and CDR2: SGHRS and YFSETQ. The CDR3 coding sequence is TGCGCCAGCAGCTTGGTTACTGTGACAGGGACACCAACCACAGATACGCAGTATTTT. It codes for CASSLVTVTGTPTTDTQYF.

This rearrangement joins TRBV7-2 to TRBJ2-3; tentative D call: TRBD2 (5 bases). The V and J ends lost 1 base and 2 bases respectively, with 13 bases between them. Germline CDR1 is SGHTA and CDR2 is FQGNSA. CDR3 length: 16 amino acids. CDR3 in amino acids: CASSLVPGSNTDTQYF. The CDR3, as DNA: TGTGCCAGCAGCTTAGTACCGGGGTCGAACACAGATACGCAGTATTTT.

This chain uses TRBV7-2 with TRBJ2-1; 11 bases agree with TRBD1. J lost 0 bases, V lost 1 base, and 2 bases had no gene match. CDR1 and CDR2 (germline): SGHTA, FQGNSA. The CDR3 extends over 17 amino acids. DNA of the CDR3: TGTGCCAGCAGCTTAGTTGGGACAGGGGGCTCCTACAATGAGCAGTTCTTC. Translation gives CASSLVGTGGSYNEQFF.

This sequence joins TRBV6-4 and TRBJ2-2; no definite D call. V shed 8 bases and J shed 5 bases, with 12 bases lying between them. Germline V gives CDR1 MRHNA, CDR2 SNTAGT. CDR3 length: 13 amino acids. CDR3 coding DNA: TGTGCCAGCCGGTCCCATTTTACCGGGGAGCTGTTTTTT. Amino acids: CASRSHFTGELFF.

This clone was recorded a few times. The chain recombines TRBV4-1 with TRBJ2-1, with D possibly being TRBD2 (5 bases). The germline gives CDR1 MGHRA, CDR2 YSYEKL. The ends were cut back, 1 base at V and 5 bases at J, with 9 bases in the middle. The CDR3 runs to 14 residues. CDR3 sequence reads: CASSQGGLDNEQFF. CDR3 in DNA: TGCGCCAGCAGCCAAGGAGGGCTTGACAATGAGCAGTTCTTC.

The rearrangement uses TRBV5-6 and TRBJ2-5; 7 bases are shared with TRBD2. With 1 base clipped from V and 1 base from J, the junction kept 10 bases outside the gene matches. This CDR3 spans 17 amino acids. CDR1 is SGHDT and CDR2 is YYEEEE in the germline V gene. CDR3 in DNA: TGTGCCAGCAGCTTGCGGTGGGGGGGATCCGGCCAAGAGACCCAGTACTTC. It is translated as CASSLRWGGSGQETQYF.

The V gene is TRBV7-7, the J gene TRBJ2-5, with TRBD1 identical over 9 bases. The germline CDR1 and CDR2 sequences are SSHAT and FNYEAQ (reference sequence). V lost 5 bases to trimming and J lost 4 bases; unmatched junction nucleotides: 8. CDR3 size: 15 residues. CDR3 amino acids: CASSLSRTGAETQYF. For the CDR3, the DNA is TGTGCCAGCAGCCTTAGTCGGACAGGGGCAGAGACCCAGTACTTC.

This clone occurred once. The J gene is TRBJ2-5, the V gene TRBV18; 7 nucleotides match TRBD1. This CDR3 contains 15 residues. CDR1 and CDR2 from the germline V gene are KGHSH and LQKENI. V lost 6 bases, J lost 5 bases, and 12 bases stayed unmatched. As DNA, the CDR3 is TGTGCCAGCTCCCTGACAGGGTTCGACGGGGAGACCCAGTACTTC. This gives the protein CASSLTGFDGETQYF.

The chain joins TRBV5-1 to TRBJ1-1, with 7 bases identical to TRBD1. This CDR3 has 17 amino acids. Germline V gene sequence: CDR1 SGHRS, CDR2 YFSETQ. The ends lost 4 bases at V and 0 bases at J; junction bases unmatched: 12. CDR3 sequence (DNA): TGCGCCAGCAGCCCGCTACAGGGGCGTCACCTGAACACTGAAGCTTTCTTT. As protein: CASSPLQGRHLNTEAFF. The whole variable domain, remainder taken from reference TRBV5-1 and TRBJ1-1, is KAGVTQTPRYLIKTRGQQVTLSCSPISGHRSVSWYQQTPGQGLQFLFEYFSETQRNKGNFPGRFSGRQFSNSRSEMNVSTLELGDSALYLCASSPLQGRHLNTEAFFGQGTRLTVV.

CDR3 sequence reads: CASSTGTRAYNEQFF. CDR3 coding DNA: TGTGCCAGCAGCACCGGGACTAGGGCCTACAATGAGCAGTTCTTC. The J gene is TRBJ2-1, the V gene TRBV7-8, with 8 bases matching TRBD2. This CDR3 spans 15 amino acids. The V segment lost 5 bases and the J segment 2 bases; nucleotides outside the gene matches: 5. Germline CDR1 is SGHVS and CDR2 is FQNEAQ. Together with reference TRBV7-8 and TRBJ2-1, the CDR3 gives the full variable domain: GAGVSQSPRYKVAKRGQDVALRCDPISGHVSLFWYQQALGQGPEFLTYFQNEAQLDKSGLPSDRFFAERPEGSVSTLKIQRTQQEDSAVYLCASSTGTRAYNEQFFGPGTRLTVL.

The J gene is TRBJ2-3, the V gene TRBV1; the table names TRBD1, a call not compared with the DNA. TRBV1 is a pseudogene segment. The CDR3 runs to 16 residues. The CDR3 region has the DNA TGCGCCAGCAGCCAAGAGGGGGCCAGAAGCACAGATACGCAGTATTTT. As protein: CASSQEGARSTDTQYF.

The gene calls are TRBV30 and TRBJ1-4; D unclear. Per the germline V gene, CDR1 is GTSNPN and CDR2 is SVGIG (reference sequence). V was clipped by 3 bases and J by 7 bases, with 15 bases between them. The CDR3 covers 14 residues. The CDR3 DNA follows: TGTGCCTGGAGCCGAGCGGTGGGAAGTGAAAAACTGTTTTTT. It codes for CAWSRAVGSEKLFF. Full variable domain (remainder filled in from reference TRBV30 and TRBJ1-4): SQTIHQWPATLVQPVGSPLSLECTVEGTSNPNLYWYRQAAGRGLQLLFYSVGIGQISSEVPQNLSASRPQDRQFILSSKKLLLSDSGFYLCAWSRAVGSEKLFFGSGTQLSVL.

This clone was seen once. DNA of the CDR3: TGTGCCAGCAGTTATATGGCCACCTATGGCTACACCTTC. This encodes CASSYMATYGYTF. The chain is built from TRBV5-4 and TRBJ1-2; D remains ambiguous. Per the germline V gene, CDR1 is SGHNT and CDR2 is YYREEE (reference sequence). CDR3 length: 13 amino acids. Trimming cost V 5 bases and J 4 bases, with 12 bases left between them.

Concerning this clone itself: Other DNA sequences in the sample encode the same CDR3. The genes are TRBV28 and TRBJ1-6, with 10 bases lining up with TRBD1. The junction had 4 bases not matched to a gene; V was cut back by 4 bases and J by 4 bases. The CDR3 is 16 residues long. The V gene's germline CDR1 is MDHEN and CDR2 SYDVKM. The CDR3 DNA follows: TGTGCCAGCAGTTCGCCGGGACAGGGGTATAATTCACCCCTCCACTTT. It encodes CASSSPGQGYNSPLHF.

The chain employs TRBV9 and TRBJ1-1; 9 nucleotides align to TRBD1. Unmatched junction bases numbered 4, after V lost 0 bases and J lost 10 bases. The CDR3 totals 13 residues. Germline V gives CDR1 SGDLS, CDR2 YYNGEE. The chain's CDR3 is CASSVDGTGLAFF. The DNA for the CDR3 is TGTGCCAGCAGCGTAGATGGGACAGGGTTAGCTTTCTTT. Variable domain in full (rest from reference TRBV9 and TRBJ1-1): DSGVTQTPKHLITATGQRVTLRCSPRSGDLSVYWYQQSLDQGLQFLIQYYNGEERAKGNILERFSAQQFPDLHSELNLSSLELGDSALYFCASSVDGTGLAFFGQGTRLTVV.

The chain has TRBV11-1 and TRBJ2-1; 13 bases align to TRBD2. V lost 2 bases, J lost 15 bases, and 16 bases stayed unmatched. The CDR3 is 17 amino acids. Germline V gene sequence: CDR1 SGHAT, CDR2 FQDESV (reference sequence). The CDR3 is CASSLMASGLAGDSRFF. CDR3 DNA sequence: TGTGCCAGCAGCTTAATGGCCTCAGGACTAGCGGGAGATAGTCGGTTCTTC.

This chain joins TRBV6-1 and TRBJ2-5; weak D call: TRBD1 (5 bases). The CDR3 sequence is 13 residues long. Germline assignment: CDR1 MNHNS and CDR2 SASEGT. The V gene lost 5 bases and the J gene lost 2 bases, with 9 bases spanning the gap. The DNA for the CDR3 is TGTGCCAGCAGTAGGGGTCATCAAGAGACCCAGTACTTC. It translates to CASSRGHQETQYF.

This chain connects TRBV5-5 to TRBJ1-4; TRBD1 matches at 7 bases. The CDR3 has 16 amino acids. Germline CDR1 reads SGHKS; CDR2 reads YYEKEE (reference sequence). With V trimmed by 0 bases and J by 3 bases, 5 bases remained unmatched. The chain's CDR3 is CASSLEGDRSNEKLFF. The DNA for the CDR3 is TGTGCCAGCAGCTTGGAAGGGGACAGATCTAATGAAAAACTGTTTTTT. The full variable domain, in which reference TRBV5-5 and TRBJ1-4 provide the parts outside the CDR3, is DAGVTQSPTHLIKTRGQQVTLRCSPISGHKSVSWYQQVLGQGPQFIFQYYEKEERGRGNFPDRFSARQFPNYSSELNVNALLLGDSALYLCASSLEGDRSNEKLFFGSGTQLSVL.